Sequencing of this T cell receptor (beta chain) was carried out in a study of blood T cell repertoires in COVID-19. Study overall: Donors in the United States, Italy and Spain gave samples during acute or convalescent COVID-19. T cells, B-cell-depleted T cells, or PBMCs provided the cDNA or gDNA that served as material.

As processed by the authors: Scientists estimated how many nucleated cells there were by amplifying reference gene primers. The protocol was immunoSEQ multiplex PCR, while the TCRdb copy is restricted to in-frame clones and leaves out a portion. V and J calls and clone size are copied from that table; D and trimming were computed from the DNA. The sample yields 70,000 to 85,000 clones, 65% to 85% seen once. V was shortened by 6 bases and J by 0 bases, with 11 bases between the two germline ends. CDR1 and CDR2 from the germline V gene are MNHEY and SMNVEV (reference sequence). The CDR3 totals 15 residues.

The sequenced material came from peripheral blood. The rearrangement links TRBV27 to TRBJ2-2, with D tentatively TRBD1 (6 bases). The TCR originated in a woman over 75 with acute or convalescent COVID-19. The DNA for the CDR3 is TGTGCCAGCAGGATGGGGGCCGCGAACACCGGGGAGCTGTTTTTT. Its protein product is CASRMGAANTGELFF.